Listed below are T cell receptor beta chains from one sample, sequenced in a study of identical twins. TCRdb recomputed calls from the 5' RACE reads with MiXCR, one row per CDR3 protein. The sample yields 500,000 or so distinct CDR3 sequences, 14% seen once. Another study also made use of these data, one on yellow fever vaccine responses in identical twins.

Input material: CD4+ T cells sorted from blood. The receptor source for this set is a young woman in good health. Each CDR3 is given with its conserved first and last residue. D genes are given only for firm matches. Only part of the rows carry a size: once, few, many, or a class if the clone is expanded.

abundance: .
v_gene: TRBV18
j_gene: TRBJ2-7
d_gene: .
CDR3aa: CASSPPGASSGEQYF
CDR3nt: TGTGCCAGCTCACCACCGGGAGCATCTAGTGGTGAGCAGTACTTC

abundance: .
v_gene: TRBV6-2/TRBV6-3
j_gene: TRBJ2-1
d_gene: TRBD1
CDR3aa: CASSRAGGMGNEQFF
CDR3nt: TGTGCCAGCAGCCGGGCAGGGGGTATGGGCAATGAGCAGTTCTTC

abundance: .
v_gene: TRBV3-1
j_gene: TRBJ2-7
d_gene: .
CDR3aa: CASSYTTYEQYF
CDR3nt: TGTGCCAGCAGCTACACCACCTACGAGCAGTACTTC

abundance: .
v_gene: TRBV30
j_gene: TRBJ1-4
d_gene: .
CDR3aa: CAGEGRGNEKLFF
CDR3nt: TGTGCCGGAGAGGGCAGAGGAAATGAAAAACTGTTTTTT

abundance: .
v_gene: TRBV4-2
j_gene: TRBJ2-4
d_gene: TRBD2
CDR3aa: CASSPFSGTSGLLAKNIQYF
CDR3nt: TGTGCCAGCAGCCCCTTCTCCGGGACTAGCGGGCTTCTAGCCAAAAACATTCAGTACTTC

abundance: few
v_gene: TRBV11-1
j_gene: TRBJ2-1
d_gene: .
CDR3aa: CASSPDFTAEGGGSSYNEQFF
CDR3nt: TGTGCCAGCAGCCCAGACTTTACAGCGGAGGGAGGGGGCAGCTCCTACAATGAGCAGTTCTTC

abundance: .
v_gene: TRBV28
j_gene: TRBJ2-3
d_gene: .
CDR3aa: CASISPGDTQYF
CDR3nt: TGTGCCAGCATTAGCCCCGGAGATACGCAGTATTTT

abundance: .
v_gene: TRBV30
j_gene: TRBJ2-2
d_gene: .
CDR3aa: CAWRGYGELFF
CDR3nt: TGTGCCTGGAGGGGGTACGGGGAGCTGTTTTTT

abundance: few
v_gene: TRBV4-1
j_gene: TRBJ1-2
d_gene: TRBD1
CDR3aa: CASSQDQSGGGEYGYTF
CDR3nt: TGCGCCAGCAGCCAAGATCAATCAGGGGGCGGTGAATATGGCTACACCTTC

abundance: few
v_gene: TRBV7-4
j_gene: TRBJ2-7
d_gene: TRBD2
CDR3aa: CASSLGRQAYGTSGSIGIDEQYF
CDR3nt: TGTGCCAGCAGCTTAGGACGACAGGCGTACGGGACTAGCGGGAGCATTGGTATCGACGAGCAGTACTTC

abundance: few
v_gene: TRBV20-1
j_gene: TRBJ1-5
d_gene: TRBD1
CDR3aa: CSALIAGGQPQHF
CDR3nt: TGCAGTGCTCTAATCGCAGGGGGTCAGCCCCAGCATTTT

abundance: few
v_gene: TRBV29-1
j_gene: TRBJ2-1
d_gene: .
CDR3aa: CSVTTRWRAEQFF
CDR3nt: TGCAGCGTGACAACCCGGTGGAGGGCTGAGCAGTTCTTC

abundance: .
v_gene: TRBV10-3
j_gene: TRBJ2-5
d_gene: .
CDR3aa: CAISESFPQETQYF
CDR3nt: TGTGCCATCAGTGAGTCCTTTCCCCAAGAGACCCAGTACTTC

abundance: once
v_gene: TRBV2
j_gene: TRBJ2-5
d_gene: .
CDR3aa: CASSEAPETQYF
CDR3nt: TGTGCCAGCAGTGAAGCGCCAGAGACCCAGTACTTC

abundance: few
v_gene: TRBV2
j_gene: TRBJ1-6
d_gene: .
CDR3aa: CASSESWAALHF
CDR3nt: TGTGCCAGCAGTGAAAGCTGGGCGGCCCTCCACTTT

abundance: .
v_gene: TRBV3-1
j_gene: TRBJ2-7
d_gene: .
CDR3aa: CASSHSGSGQYF
CDR3nt: TGTGCCAGCAGCCACTCAGGTTCGGGGCAGTACTTC

abundance: many
v_gene: TRBV5-1
j_gene: TRBJ1-5
d_gene: .
CDR3aa: CASSLGASQGNQPQHF
CDR3nt: TGCGCCAGCAGCTTGGGAGCCTCGCAGGGCAATCAGCCCCAGCATTTT

abundance: .
v_gene: TRBV18
j_gene: TRBJ2-1
d_gene: .
CDR3aa: CASSKLQGDEQFF
CDR3nt: TGTGCCAGCTCAAAATTACAGGGCGATGAGCAGTTCTTC